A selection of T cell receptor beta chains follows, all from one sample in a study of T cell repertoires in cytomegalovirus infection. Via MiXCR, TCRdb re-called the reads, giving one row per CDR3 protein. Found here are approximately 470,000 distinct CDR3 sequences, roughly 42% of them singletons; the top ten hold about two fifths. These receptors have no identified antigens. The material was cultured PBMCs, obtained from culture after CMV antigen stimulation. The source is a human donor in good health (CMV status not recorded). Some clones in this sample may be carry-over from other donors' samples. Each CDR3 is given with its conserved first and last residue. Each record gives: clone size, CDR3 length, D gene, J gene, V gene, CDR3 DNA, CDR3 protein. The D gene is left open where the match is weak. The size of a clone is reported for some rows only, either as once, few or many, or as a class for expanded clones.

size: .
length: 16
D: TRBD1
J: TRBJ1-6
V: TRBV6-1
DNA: TGTGCCAGCAGACCCAGGACAGGAAGTTATAATTCACCCCTCCACTTT
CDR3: CASRPRTGSYNSPLHF

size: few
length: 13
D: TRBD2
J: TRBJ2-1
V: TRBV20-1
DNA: TGCAGTGCTTCCCGGGACTATTACAATGAGCAGTTCTTC
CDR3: CSASRDYYNEQFF

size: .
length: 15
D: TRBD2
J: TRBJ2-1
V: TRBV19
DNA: TGTGCCACTCCCAGGTGGGCGGGAGCCCGCAATGAGCAGTTCTTC
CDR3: CATPRWAGARNEQFF

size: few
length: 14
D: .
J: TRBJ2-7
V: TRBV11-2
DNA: TGTGCCAGCAGCTATCGGGCCGCTTACTACGAGCAGTACTTC
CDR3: CASSYRAAYYEQYF

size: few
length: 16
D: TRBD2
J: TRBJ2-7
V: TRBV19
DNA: TGTGCCAGTAGTATCGGACTAGCGGGGGGGCCCTACGAGCAGTACTTC
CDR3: CASSIGLAGGPYEQYF

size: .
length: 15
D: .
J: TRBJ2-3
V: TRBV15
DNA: TGTGCCACCAGCAGAGGACTAGTTGGCACAGATACGCAGTATTTT
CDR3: CATSRGLVGTDTQYF

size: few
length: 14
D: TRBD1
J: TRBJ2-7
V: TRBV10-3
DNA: TGTGCCATCAGACTGGGGGGACAGGGCTACGAGCAGTACTTC
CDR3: CAIRLGGQGYEQYF

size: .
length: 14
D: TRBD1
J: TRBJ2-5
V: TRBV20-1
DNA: TGCAGTGCTAGAGATCGCAGGGGGCGGGAGACCCAGTACTTC
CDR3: CSARDRRGRETQYF

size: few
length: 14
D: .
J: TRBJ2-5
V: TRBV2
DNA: TGTGCCAGCGGACTCGGGGGGCTGCAAGAGACCCAGTACTTC
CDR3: CASGLGGLQETQYF

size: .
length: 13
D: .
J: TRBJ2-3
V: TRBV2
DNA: TGTGCCAGCAGTCGACCTTACACAGATACGCAGTATTTT
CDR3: CASSRPYTDTQYF

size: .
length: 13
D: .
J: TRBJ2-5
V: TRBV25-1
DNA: TGTGCCAGCAGAACAAGGGGGGCGGAGACCCAGTACTTC
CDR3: CASRTRGAETQYF

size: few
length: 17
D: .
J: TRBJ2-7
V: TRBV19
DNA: TGTGCCAGTAGTCCCGCCGGATATATGGACGGGGCCTACGAGCAGTACTTC
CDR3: CASSPAGYMDGAYEQYF

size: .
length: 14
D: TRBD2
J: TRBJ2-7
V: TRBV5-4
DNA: TGTGCCAGCAGCGAAGATAGCGGGAGGGCCGAGCAGTACTTC
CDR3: CASSEDSGRAEQYF

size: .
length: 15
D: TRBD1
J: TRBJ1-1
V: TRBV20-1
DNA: TGCAGTGCTAGTGGGCAGGGGGCGGGCCTGGCTGAAGCTTTCTTT
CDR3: CSASGQGAGLAEAFF

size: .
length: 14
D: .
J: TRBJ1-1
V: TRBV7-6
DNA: TGTGCCAGCAGCTTAGATCTCCTGAACACTGAAGCTTTCTTT
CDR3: CASSLDLLNTEAFF

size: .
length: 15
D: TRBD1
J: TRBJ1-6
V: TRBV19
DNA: TGTGCCAGTAGTCCGGGACAGGGCGCGGCATCACCCCTCCACTTT
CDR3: CASSPGQGAASPLHF

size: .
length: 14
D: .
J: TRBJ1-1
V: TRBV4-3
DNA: TGCGCCAGCAGCCACAGAGGGACCGACACTGAAGCTTTCTTT
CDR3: CASSHRGTDTEAFF

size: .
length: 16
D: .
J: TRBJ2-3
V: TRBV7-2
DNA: TGTGCCAGCAGCTTAGTTCTCGGGGCCCGTCCGGATACGCAGTATTTT
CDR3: CASSLVLGARPDTQYF

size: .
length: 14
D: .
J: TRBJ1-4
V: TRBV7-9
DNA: TGTGCCAGCAGCTCATGGGAAACTAATGAAAAACTGTTTTTT
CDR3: CASSSWETNEKLFF

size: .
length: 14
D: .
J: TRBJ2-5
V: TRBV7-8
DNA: TGTGCCAGCAGCTCCCACAGGTCTCTCGAGACCCAGTACTTC
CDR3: CASSSHRSLETQYF

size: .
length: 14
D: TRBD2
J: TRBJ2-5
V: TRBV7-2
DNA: TGTGCCAGCAGCTCACAGGGTGCGGGACTAGTTCTGTACTTC
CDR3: CASSSQGAGLVLYF

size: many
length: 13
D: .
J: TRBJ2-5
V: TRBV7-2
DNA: TGTGCCAGCGCGACCGGGATGGAAGAGACCCAGTACTTC
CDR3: CASATGMEETQYF

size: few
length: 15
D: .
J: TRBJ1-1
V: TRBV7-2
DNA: TGTGCCAGCAGCTTAGAGGGTATGGGGTTCGCTGAAGCTTTCTTT
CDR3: CASSLEGMGFAEAFF

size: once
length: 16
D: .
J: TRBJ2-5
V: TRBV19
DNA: TGTGCCAGTAGTATATTCTCGCCAGCTCTCCAAGAGACCCAGTACTTC
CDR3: CASSIFSPALQETQYF

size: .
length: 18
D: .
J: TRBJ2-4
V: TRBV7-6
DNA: TGTGCCAGCAGCTCCCTGTTGGGGGATTCCTCAGCCAAAAACATTCAGTACTTC
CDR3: CASSSLLGDSSAKNIQYF

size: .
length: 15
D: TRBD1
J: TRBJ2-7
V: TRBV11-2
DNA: TGTGCCAGCAGCTTAGAGGCAGGGGGCTTGGACGAGCAGTACTTC
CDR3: CASSLEAGGLDEQYF

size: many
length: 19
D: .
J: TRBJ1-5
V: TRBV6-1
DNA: TGTGCCAGCAGAGCATACAGGGAAAGGGGTATAGATAGCAATCAGCCCCAGCATTTT
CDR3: CASRAYRERGIDSNQPQHF

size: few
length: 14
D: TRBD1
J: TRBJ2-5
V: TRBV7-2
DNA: TGTGCCAGCAGCCTGCCCGGACAGGGAGAGACCCAGTACTTC
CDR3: CASSLPGQGETQYF

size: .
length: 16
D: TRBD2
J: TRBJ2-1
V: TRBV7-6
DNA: TGTGCCAGCAGCTTAGTTGTGGCGGGAGGGTACAATGAGCAGTTCTTC
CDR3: CASSLVVAGGYNEQFF

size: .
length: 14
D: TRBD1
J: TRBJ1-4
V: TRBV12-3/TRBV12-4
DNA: TGTGCCAGCAGACCCCCAGGGGGTAACGAAAAACTGTTTTTT
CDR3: CASRPPGGNEKLFF

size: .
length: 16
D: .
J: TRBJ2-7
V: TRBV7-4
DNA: TGTGCCAGCAGACACACCTCGGGATTCAAATCCTACGAGCAGTACTTC
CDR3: CASRHTSGFKSYEQYF

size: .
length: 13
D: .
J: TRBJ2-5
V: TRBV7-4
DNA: TGTGCCAGCAGCTTACGTGCGAGCGAGACCCAGTACTTC
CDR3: CASSLRASETQYF

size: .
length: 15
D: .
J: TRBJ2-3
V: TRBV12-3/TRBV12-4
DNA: TGTGCCAGCAGTTCCCCTGGGGTAGGCGCAGATACGCAGTATTTT
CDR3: CASSSPGVGADTQYF

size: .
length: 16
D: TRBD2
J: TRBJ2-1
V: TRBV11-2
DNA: TGTGCCAGCAGCGCGCTAGCGGGCCGGTTGAGACATGAGCAGTTCTTC
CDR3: CASSALAGRLRHEQFF

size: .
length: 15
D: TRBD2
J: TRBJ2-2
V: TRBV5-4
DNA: TGTGCCAGCAGCCGGACTAGCAGGAACACCGGGGAGCTGTTTTTT
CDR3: CASSRTSRNTGELFF

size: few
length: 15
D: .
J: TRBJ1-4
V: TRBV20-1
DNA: TGCAGTGCTAGAGTACGAATTAGGGTGGATGAAAAACTGTTTTTT
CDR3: CSARVRIRVDEKLFF

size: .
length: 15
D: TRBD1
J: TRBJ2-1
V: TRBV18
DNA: TGTGCCAGCTCACCAACGAGACAGGGGTTGAATGAGCAGTTCTTC
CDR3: CASSPTRQGLNEQFF

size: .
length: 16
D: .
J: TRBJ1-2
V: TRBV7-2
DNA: TGTGCCAGCAGCCCAAGGCTGGTCACCTTTAACTATGGCTACACCTTC
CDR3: CASSPRLVTFNYGYTF

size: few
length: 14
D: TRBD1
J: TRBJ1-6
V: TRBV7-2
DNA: TGTGCCAGTGGCGGTGGAGGGGGCTGGTCACCCCTCCACTTT
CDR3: CASGGGGGWSPLHF

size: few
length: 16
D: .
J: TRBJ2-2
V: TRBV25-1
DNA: TGTGCCAGCAGTGAATGGGCTAGCGCCTCAAGTGGGGAGCTGTTTTTT
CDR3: CASSEWASASSGELFF

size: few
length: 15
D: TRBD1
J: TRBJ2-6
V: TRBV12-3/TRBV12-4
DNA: TGTGCCAGCAGCACCGGGACAGCTGGGGCCAACGTCCTGACTTTC
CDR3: CASSTGTAGANVLTF

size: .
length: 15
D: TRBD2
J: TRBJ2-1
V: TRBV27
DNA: TGTGCCAGCAGTTCCTCCGGGACTAGCGGGAATGAGCAGTTCTTC
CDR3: CASSSSGTSGNEQFF

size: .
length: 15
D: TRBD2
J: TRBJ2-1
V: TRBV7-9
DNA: TGTGCCAGCAGCTTAGGCGGGGGGGTATACAATGAGCAGTTCTTC
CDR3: CASSLGGGVYNEQFF